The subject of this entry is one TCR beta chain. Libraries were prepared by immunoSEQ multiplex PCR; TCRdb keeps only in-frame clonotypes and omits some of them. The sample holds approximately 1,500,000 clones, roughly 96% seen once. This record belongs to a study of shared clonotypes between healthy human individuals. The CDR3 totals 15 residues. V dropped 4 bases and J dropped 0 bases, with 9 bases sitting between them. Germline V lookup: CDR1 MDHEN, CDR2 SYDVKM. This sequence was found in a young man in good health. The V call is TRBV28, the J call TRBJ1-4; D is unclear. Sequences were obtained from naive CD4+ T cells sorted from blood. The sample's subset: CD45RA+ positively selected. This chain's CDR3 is CASSSLKSTNEKLFF. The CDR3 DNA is TGTGCCAGCAGTTCCCTCAAGTCAACTAATGAAAAACTGTTTTTT.